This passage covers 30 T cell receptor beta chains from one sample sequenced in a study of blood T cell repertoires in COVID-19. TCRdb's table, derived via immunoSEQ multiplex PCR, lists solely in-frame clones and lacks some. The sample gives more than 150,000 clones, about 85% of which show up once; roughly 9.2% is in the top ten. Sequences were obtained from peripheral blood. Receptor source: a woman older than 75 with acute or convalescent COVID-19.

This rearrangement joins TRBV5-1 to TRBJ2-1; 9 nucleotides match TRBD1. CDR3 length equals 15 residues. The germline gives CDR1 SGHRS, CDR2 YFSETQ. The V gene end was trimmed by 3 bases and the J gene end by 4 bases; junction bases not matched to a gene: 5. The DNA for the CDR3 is TGCGCCAGCAGCTCGGGACAGGGCCTGTACAATGAGCAGTTCTTC. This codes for CASSSGQGLYNEQFF.

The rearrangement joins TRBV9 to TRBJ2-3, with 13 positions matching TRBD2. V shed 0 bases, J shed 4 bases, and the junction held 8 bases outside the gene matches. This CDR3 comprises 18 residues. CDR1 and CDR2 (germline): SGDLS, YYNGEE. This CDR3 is CASSVVTSGRIGADTQYF. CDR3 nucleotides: TGTGCCAGCAGCGTAGTGACTAGCGGGAGGATCGGCGCAGATACGCAGTATTTT.

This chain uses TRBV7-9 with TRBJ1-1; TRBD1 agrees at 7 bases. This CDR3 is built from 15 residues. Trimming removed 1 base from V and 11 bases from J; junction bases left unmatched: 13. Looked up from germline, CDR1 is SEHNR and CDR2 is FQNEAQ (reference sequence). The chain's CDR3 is CASSLVETGTLRAFF. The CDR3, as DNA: TGTGCCAGCAGCTTAGTAGAGACAGGGACGTTACGGGCTTTCTTT.

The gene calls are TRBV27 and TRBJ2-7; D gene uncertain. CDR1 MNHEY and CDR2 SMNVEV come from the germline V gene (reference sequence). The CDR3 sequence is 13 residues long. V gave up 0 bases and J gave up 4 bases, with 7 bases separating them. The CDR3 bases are TGTGCCAGCAGTTTATCACCGCGGTACGAGCAGTACTTC. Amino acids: CASSLSPRYEQYF.

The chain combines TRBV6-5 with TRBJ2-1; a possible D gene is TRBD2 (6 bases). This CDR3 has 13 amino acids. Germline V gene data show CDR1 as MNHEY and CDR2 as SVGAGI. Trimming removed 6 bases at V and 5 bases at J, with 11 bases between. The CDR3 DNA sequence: TGTGCCAGCAGCAACCGGGAGCACAATGAGCAGTTCTTC. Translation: CASSNREHNEQFF.

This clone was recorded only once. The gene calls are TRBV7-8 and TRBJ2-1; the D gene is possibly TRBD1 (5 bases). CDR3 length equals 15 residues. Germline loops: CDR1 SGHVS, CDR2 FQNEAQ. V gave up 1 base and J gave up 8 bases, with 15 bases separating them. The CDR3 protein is CASSLVSWQGHEQFF. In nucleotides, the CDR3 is TGTGCCAGCAGCTTAGTCTCGTGGCAGGGCCATGAGCAGTTCTTC.

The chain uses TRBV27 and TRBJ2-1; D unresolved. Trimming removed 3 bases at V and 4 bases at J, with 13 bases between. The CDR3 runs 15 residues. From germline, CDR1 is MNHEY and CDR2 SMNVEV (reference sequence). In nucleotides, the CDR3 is TGTGCCAGCAGTTTCGACACCCTCTCTTACAATGAGCAGTTCTTC. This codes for CASSFDTLSYNEQFF.

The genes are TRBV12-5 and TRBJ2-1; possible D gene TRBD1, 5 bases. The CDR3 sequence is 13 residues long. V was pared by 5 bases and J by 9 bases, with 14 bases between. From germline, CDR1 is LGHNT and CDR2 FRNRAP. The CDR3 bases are TGTGCTAGTGGTAATCCGATTCAGGGTGAGCAGTTCTTC. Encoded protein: CASGNPIQGEQFF.

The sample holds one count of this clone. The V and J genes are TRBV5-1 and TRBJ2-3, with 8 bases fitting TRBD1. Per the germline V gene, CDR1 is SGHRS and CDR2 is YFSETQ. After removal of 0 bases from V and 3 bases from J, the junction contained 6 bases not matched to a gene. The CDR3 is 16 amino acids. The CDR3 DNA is TGCGCCAGCAGCTTGGCGACGGACAGGGTTACAGATACGCAGTATTTT. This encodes CASSLATDRVTDTQYF.

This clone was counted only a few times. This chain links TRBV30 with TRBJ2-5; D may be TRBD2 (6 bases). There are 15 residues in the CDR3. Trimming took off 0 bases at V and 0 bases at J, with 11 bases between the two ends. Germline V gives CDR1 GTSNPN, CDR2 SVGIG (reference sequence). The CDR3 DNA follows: TGTGCCTGGAGTGTGTCGGCGGGATACCAAGAGACCCAGTACTTC. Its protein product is CAWSVSAGYQETQYF.

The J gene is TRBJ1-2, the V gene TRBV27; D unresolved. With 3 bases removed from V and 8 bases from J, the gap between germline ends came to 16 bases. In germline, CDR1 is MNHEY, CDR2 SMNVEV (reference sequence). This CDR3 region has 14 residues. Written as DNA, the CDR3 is TGTGCCAGCAGTTTGGACGGTGCGAGGAGGGGCTACACCTTC. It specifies CASSLDGARRGYTF.

The DNA of the CDR3 is TGTGCCAGCAGCTTAAGCGGGACAAACTATCAGCCCCAGCATTTT. Residues: CASSLSGTNYQPQHF. The chain links TRBV7-2 to TRBJ1-5; maybe TRBD1 (6 bases). The CDR3 spans 15 residues. Germline V CDR1 and CDR2: SGHTA, FQGNSA. Trimming took 2 bases from V and 5 from J, leaving 13 bases between them.

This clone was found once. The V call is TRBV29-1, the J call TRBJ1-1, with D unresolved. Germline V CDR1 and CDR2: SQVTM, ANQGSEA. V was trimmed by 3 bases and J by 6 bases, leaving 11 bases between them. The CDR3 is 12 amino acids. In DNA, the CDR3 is TGCAGCGTTGATTCGGGGTACGCTGAAGCTTTCTTT. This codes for CSVDSGYAEAFF.

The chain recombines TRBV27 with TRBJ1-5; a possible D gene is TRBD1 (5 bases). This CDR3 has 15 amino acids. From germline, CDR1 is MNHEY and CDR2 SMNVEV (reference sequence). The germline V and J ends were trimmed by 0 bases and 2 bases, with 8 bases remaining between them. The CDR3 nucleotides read TGTGCCAGCAGTTTATCGCAGGGTGGCAATCAGCCCCAGCATTTT. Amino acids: CASSLSQGGNQPQHF.

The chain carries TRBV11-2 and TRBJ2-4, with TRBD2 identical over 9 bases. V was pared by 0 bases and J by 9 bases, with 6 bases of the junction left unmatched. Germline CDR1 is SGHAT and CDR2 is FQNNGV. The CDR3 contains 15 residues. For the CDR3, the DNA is TGTGCCAGCAGCTTAGATGGGACTAGCTTCGGCATTCAGTACTTC. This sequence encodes CASSLDGTSFGIQYF.

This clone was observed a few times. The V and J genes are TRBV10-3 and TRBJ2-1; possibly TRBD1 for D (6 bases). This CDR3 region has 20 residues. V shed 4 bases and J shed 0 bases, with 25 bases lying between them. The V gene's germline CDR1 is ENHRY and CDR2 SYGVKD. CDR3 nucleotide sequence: TGTGCCATCAGTGTGCCAGCTCTTCGCGGAGCGGACAGCTCCTACAATGAGCAGTTCTTC. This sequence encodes CAISVPALRGADSSYNEQFF.

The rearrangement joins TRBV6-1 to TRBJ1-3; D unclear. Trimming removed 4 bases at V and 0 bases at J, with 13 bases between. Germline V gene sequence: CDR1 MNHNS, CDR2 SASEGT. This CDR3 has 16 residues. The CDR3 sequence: CASSAAYLSSGNTIYF. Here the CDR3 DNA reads TGTGCCAGCAGTGCCGCTTACCTCAGCTCTGGAAACACCATATATTTT.

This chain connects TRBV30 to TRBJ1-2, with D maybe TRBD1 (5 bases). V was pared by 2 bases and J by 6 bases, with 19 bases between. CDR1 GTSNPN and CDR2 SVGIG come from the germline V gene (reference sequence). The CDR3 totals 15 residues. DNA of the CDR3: TGTGCCTGGAGTCCAGGCCGCAAATGGGGCCATGGCTACACCTTC. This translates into CAWSPGRKWGHGYTF.

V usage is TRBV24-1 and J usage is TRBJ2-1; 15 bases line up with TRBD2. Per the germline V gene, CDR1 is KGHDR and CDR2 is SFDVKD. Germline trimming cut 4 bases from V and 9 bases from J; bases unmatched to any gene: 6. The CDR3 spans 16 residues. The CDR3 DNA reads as TGTGCCACCAGTGAAGCAGGACTAGCGGGAGGGGGTGAGCAGTTCTTC. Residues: CATSEAGLAGGGEQFF.

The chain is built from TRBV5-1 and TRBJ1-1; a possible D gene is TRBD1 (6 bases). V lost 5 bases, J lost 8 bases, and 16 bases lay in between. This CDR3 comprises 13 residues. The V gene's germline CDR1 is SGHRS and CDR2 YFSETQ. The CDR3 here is CASRLTRGSEAFF. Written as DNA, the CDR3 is TGCGCCAGCAGACTGACCAGGGGATCCGAAGCTTTCTTT.

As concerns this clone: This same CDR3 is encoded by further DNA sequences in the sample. In nucleotides, the CDR3 is TGCGCCAGCAGCGGCGGACAGAGTAATGAAAAACTGTTTTTT. Its protein product is CASSGGQSNEKLFF. V is TRBV5-1 and J is TRBJ1-4; D possibly corresponds to TRBD1 (6 bases). The CDR3 spans 14 residues. Trimming left V 4 bases short and J 4 bases short, with 11 bases between. Germline CDR1 and CDR2: SGHRS and YFSETQ.

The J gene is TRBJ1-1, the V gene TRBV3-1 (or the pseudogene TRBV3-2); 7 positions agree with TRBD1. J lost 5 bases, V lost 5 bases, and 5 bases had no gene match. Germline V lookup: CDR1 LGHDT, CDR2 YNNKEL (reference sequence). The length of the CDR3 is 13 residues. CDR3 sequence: CASSATGMTEAFF. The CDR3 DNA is TGTGCCAGCAGCGCGACAGGGATGACTGAAGCTTTCTTT.

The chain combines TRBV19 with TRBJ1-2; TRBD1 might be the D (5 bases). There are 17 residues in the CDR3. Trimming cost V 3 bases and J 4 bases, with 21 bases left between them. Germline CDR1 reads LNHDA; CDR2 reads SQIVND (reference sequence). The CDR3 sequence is CASSIGVQGPRGYGYTF. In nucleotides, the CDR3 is TGTGCCAGTAGTATTGGGGTGCAGGGCCCGCGGGGCTATGGCTACACCTTC.

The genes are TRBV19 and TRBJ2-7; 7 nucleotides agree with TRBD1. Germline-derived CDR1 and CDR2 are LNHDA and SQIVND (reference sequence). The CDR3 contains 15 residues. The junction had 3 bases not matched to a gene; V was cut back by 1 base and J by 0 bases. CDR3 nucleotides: TGTGCCAGTAGTATAGGGGACAGCCGCTCCTACGAGCAGTACTTC. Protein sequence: CASSIGDSRSYEQYF. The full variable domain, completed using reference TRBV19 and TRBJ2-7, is DGGITQSPKYLFRKEGQNVTLSCEQNLNHDAMYWYRQDPGQGLRLIYYSQIVNDFQKGDIAEGYSVSREKKESFPLTVTSAQKNPTAFYLCASSIGDSRSYEQYFGPGTRLTVT.

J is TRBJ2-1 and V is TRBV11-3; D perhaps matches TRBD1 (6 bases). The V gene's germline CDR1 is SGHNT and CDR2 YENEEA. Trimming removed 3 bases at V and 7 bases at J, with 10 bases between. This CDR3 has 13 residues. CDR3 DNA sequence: TGTGCCAGCAGCTTCGCAGGGGCTAATGAGCAGTTCTTC. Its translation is CASSFAGANEQFF.

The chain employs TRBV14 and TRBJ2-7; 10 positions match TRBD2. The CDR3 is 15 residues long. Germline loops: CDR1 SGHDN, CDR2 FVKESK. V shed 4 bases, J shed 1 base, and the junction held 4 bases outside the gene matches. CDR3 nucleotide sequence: TGTGCCAGCAGCCGACGGACTAGCGGATCCTACGAGCAGTACTTC. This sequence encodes CASSRRTSGSYEQYF.

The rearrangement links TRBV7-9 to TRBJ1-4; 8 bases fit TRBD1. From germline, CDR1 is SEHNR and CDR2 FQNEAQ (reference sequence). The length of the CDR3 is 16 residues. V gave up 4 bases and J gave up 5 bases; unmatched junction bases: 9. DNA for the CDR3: TGTGCCAGCAGCTCTCCGACAGGGGCGTGGAATGAAAAACTGTTTTTT. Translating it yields CASSSPTGAWNEKLFF.

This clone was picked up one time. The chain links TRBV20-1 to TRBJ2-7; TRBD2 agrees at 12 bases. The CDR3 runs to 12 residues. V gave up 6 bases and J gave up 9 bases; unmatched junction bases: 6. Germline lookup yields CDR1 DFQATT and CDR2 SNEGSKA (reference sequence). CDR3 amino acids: CSASTSGGTQYF. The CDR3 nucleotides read TGCAGTGCCAGTACTAGCGGGGGGACGCAGTACTTC.

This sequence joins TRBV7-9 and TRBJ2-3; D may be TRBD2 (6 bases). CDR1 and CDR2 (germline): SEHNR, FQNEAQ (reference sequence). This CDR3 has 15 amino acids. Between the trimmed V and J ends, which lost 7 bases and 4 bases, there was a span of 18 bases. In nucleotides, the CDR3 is TGTGCCAGCATCCTTCCGGGGGAGCGATCAGATACGCAGTATTTT. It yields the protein CASILPGERSDTQYF.

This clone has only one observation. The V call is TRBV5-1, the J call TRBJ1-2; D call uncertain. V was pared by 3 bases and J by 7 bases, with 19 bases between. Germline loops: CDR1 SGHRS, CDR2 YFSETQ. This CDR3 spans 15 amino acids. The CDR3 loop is CASSSRGWGEAGYTF. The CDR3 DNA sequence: TGCGCCAGCAGCTCCCGCGGGTGGGGAGAGGCTGGCTACACCTTC.